This section outlines one T cell receptor (beta chain) sequence together with its context. Its antigen is not identified. The PCR used 60 Vbeta and 13 Jbeta primers. Sequencing was performed with immunoSEQ multiplex PCR; in TCRdb, only in-frame clones are kept and a portion is missing. The sample carries 110,000 to 150,000 clones, 65% to 80% recorded once. The data were taken from a study of cytomegalovirus exposure and HLA in healthy donors. For the study at large: Inside one of the first data releases sat about 85 million unique TCRs taken from HLA-typed donors. Study results and caveats: A prior analysis recorded that most TCR beta V segments were productive about 87% or about 30% of the time.

The CDR3 sequence is 14 residues long. J lost 11 bases, V lost 3 bases, and 10 bases had no gene match. Germline CDR1 is MNHNS and CDR2 is SASEGT. The TCR sequence derives from a male donor in good health and CMV-seropositive. Sequencing was done on a sample of PBMCs. V and J are TRBV6-1 and TRBJ1-1, with TRBD1 matching 9 bases. Written as DNA, the CDR3 is TGTGCCAGCAGTGAGACAGGGGGTATGCGTTGGGCTTTCTTT. Amino acids: CASSETGGMRWAFF.